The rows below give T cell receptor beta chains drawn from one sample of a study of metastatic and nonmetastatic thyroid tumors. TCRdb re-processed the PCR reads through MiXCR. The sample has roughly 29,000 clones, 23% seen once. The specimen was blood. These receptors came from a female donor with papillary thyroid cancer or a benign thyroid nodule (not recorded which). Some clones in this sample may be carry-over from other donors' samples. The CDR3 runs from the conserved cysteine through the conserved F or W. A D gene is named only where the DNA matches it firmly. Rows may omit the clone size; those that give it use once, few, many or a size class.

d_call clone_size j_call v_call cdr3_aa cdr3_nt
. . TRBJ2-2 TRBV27 CASSLYRSPGGAGELFF TGTGCCAGCAGTTTATATAGGTCCCCTGGAGGTGCCGGGGAGCTGTTTTTT
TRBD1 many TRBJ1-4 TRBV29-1 CSVGQGGEKLFF TGCAGCGTTGGACAGGGCGGTGAAAAACTGTTTTTT
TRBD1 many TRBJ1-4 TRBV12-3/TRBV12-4 CASSSDRGDEKLFF TGTGCCAGCAGTTCGGACAGGGGGGACGAAAAACTGTTTTTT
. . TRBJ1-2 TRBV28 CASRSYIGYTF TGTGCCAGCAGGTCTTACATTGGCTACACCTTC
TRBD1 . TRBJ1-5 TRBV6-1 CAIQSGTGIYSDHPQHF TGTGCCATTCAATCCGGGACAGGGATCTATAGCGATCATCCCCAGCATTTT
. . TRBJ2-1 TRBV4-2 CASSQRQWIEQFF TGTGCCAGCAGCCAGCGACAGTGGATTGAGCAGTTCTTC
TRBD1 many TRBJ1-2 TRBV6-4 CASSDGTGDIGYTF TGTGCCAGCAGTGACGGGACAGGGGATATTGGCTACACCTTC
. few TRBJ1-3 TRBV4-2 CASSQGRQWETTYF TGTGCCAGCAGCCAAGGACGGCAGTGGGAAACCACATATTTT
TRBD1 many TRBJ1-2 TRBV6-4 CASSHPGGYGYTF TGTGCCAGCAGCCATCCAGGGGGCTATGGCTACACCTTC
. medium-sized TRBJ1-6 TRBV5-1 CASSREGERRSPLHF TGCGCCAGCAGCCGCGAGGGAGAACGTCGGTCACCCCTCCACTTT
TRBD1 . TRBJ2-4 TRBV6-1 CASTSTGSVGNIQYF TGTGCCAGCACTTCGACAGGGTCGGTGGGGAACATTCAGTACTTC
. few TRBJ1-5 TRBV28 CASSTQGSSHQPQHF TGTGCCAGCAGTACACAGGGCTCAAGCCATCAGCCCCAGCATTTT
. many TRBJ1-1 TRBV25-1 CASRPSGAYNTEAFF TGTGCCAGCAGACCAAGCGGGGCCTACAACACTGAAGCTTTCTTT
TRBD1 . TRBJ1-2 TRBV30 CAWTRTGGSYGYTF TGTGCCTGGACCAGGACAGGGGGCAGCTATGGCTACACCTTC
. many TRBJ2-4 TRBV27 CASKGGIFMGIQYF TGTGCCAGCAAGGGCGGGATATTCATGGGCATTCAGTACTTC
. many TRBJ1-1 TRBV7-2 CASSFMGTKNTEAFF TGTGCCAGCAGCTTTATGGGAACAAAGAACACTGAAGCTTTCTTT
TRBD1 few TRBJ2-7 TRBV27 CASRRRDRGGEQYF TGTGCCAGCAGGCGGCGGGACAGGGGAGGCGAGCAGTACTTC